This TCR beta chain appears in the sequencing data of a study of T-cell memory formation after mild COVID-19. Via MiXCR, TCRdb re-called the 5' RACE reads, giving one row per CDR3 protein. The data hold 470,000 or so distinct CDR3 sequences, with 20% observed a single time. This CDR3 contains 15 residues. CDR1 is LGHNA, CDR2 YNFKEQ, per germline. V shed 6 bases, J shed 5 bases, and the junction held 11 bases outside the gene matches. The clonotype comes from an adult woman who had mild COVID-19 (a few samples of this study predate the infection). Cell type and time point are not known. The chain links TRBV4-2 to TRBJ2-3, with 7 bases lining up with TRBD2. What was sequenced was PBMCs or a T cell subset sorted from them (not recorded which). This CDR3 is CASRLSGVGGDTQYF. CDR3 coding DNA: TGTGCCAGCAGACTCAGCGGGGTTGGAGGAGATACGCAGTATTTT.